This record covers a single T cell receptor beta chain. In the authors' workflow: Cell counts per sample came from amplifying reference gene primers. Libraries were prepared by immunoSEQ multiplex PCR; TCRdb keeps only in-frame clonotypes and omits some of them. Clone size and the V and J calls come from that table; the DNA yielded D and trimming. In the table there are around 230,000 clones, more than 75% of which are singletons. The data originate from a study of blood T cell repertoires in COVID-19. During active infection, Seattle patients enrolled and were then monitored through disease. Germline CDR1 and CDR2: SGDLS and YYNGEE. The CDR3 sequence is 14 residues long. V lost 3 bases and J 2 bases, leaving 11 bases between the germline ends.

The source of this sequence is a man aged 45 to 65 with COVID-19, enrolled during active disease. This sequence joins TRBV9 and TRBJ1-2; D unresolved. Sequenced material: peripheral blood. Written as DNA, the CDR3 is TGTGCCAGCAGCGCCCGGGGTAACAACTATGGCTACACCTTC. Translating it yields CASSARGNNYGYTF.